Below, 30 T cell receptor beta chains from the same sample are listed, as sequenced in a study of blood T cells in healthy people across ages. A J-beta primer mix and a sample-barcoded 5' primer were used in a second PCR of roughly 6 to 11 cycles. MiXCR was run by TCRdb on the 5' RACE reads, yielding one entry per CDR3 protein. The table includes approximately 760,000 distinct CDR3 sequences, 25% detected once. These data were likewise used in another study, on T cells of mothers and their children.

The sequencing sample was made of blood. These TCRs come from a boy aged 5-17 years in good health.

This clonotype was recorded a few times. The genes are TRBV7-9 and TRBJ1-2; the match to TRBD1 covers 8 bases. Unmatched junction bases numbered 3, after V lost 1 base and J lost 8 bases. The germline V gene encodes CDR1 SEHNR and CDR2 FQNEAQ (reference sequence). This CDR3 is built from 13 residues. The CDR3 DNA reads TGTGCCAGCAGCTTAGAGGACAGGGACGGCTACACCTTC. Protein: CASSLEDRDGYTF.

The V call is TRBV29-1, the J call TRBJ2-7; 10 bases are a match to TRBD2. V trimming: 7 bases; J trimming: 3 bases; junction bases outside the gene matches: 9. Germline CDR1 reads SQVTM; CDR2 reads ANQGSEA. The CDR3 is 14 residues long. CDR3 DNA: TGCAGCGGCATTCTAGCGGGAGTTGTCTACGAGCAGTACTTC. It translates to CSGILAGVVYEQYF.

This chain connects TRBV4-1 to TRBJ2-5, with D perhaps TRBD1 (5 bases). Trimming pared 1 base from V and 5 bases from J, leaving 11 bases between. This CDR3 has 14 amino acids. Germline V gene data show CDR1 as MGHRA and CDR2 as YSYEKL. DNA of the CDR3: TGCGCCAGCAGCCAAGTTGGACATGCCGAGACCCAGTACTTC. This sequence encodes CASSQVGHAETQYF.

This clonotype has just a few counts. The rearrangement uses TRBV5-1 and TRBJ2-1; TRBD2 might be the D (5 bases). The V gene lost 2 bases and the J gene lost 0 bases, with 12 bases spanning the gap. CDR3 size: 16 residues. Germline V gene sequence: CDR1 SGHRS, CDR2 YFSETQ. Written as DNA, the CDR3 is TGCGCCAGCAGCTTTGAGCGGATCGGCTCCTACAATGAGCAGTTCTTC. It encodes CASSFERIGSYNEQFF.

This clonotype was seen only a few times. The V call is TRBV5-1, the J call TRBJ2-4; TRBD2 matches at 9 bases. Trimming cost V 0 bases and J 0 bases; bases outside gene matches: 4. CDR1 SGHRS and CDR2 YFSETQ come from the germline V gene. The CDR3 is 17 amino acids. The CDR3 protein is CASSLGGRGLAKNIQYF. The CDR3 DNA sequence: TGCGCCAGCAGCTTGGGCGGGAGGGGACTAGCCAAAAACATTCAGTACTTC.

The chain has TRBV7-9 and TRBJ2-5; tentative D call: TRBD1 (6 bases). CDR1 is SEHNR, CDR2 FQNEAQ, per germline (reference sequence). The CDR3 has 15 residues. V lost 7 bases and J lost 5, with 20 bases in between. In nucleotides, the CDR3 is TGTGCCAGCACCGAATGGACAGCCCAAGGGGAGACCCAGTACTTC. This translates into CASTEWTAQGETQYF.

This clonotype was recorded many times. The chain links TRBV27 to TRBJ1-3; D possibly corresponds to TRBD1 (5 bases). The CDR3 totals 14 residues. V was trimmed by 4 bases and J by 3 bases, leaving 10 bases between them. Germline values: CDR1 MNHEY, CDR2 SMNVEV (reference sequence). The CDR3 DNA sequence: TGTGCCAGCAGTTCAGGGACTGGTGGAAACACCATATATTTT. Translation gives CASSSGTGGNTIYF.

V and J are TRBV28 and TRBJ2-5, with D possibly matching TRBD1 (6 bases). The DNA end is more similar to TRBJ2-7, so the J call may be wrong. This CDR3 spans 14 amino acids. Germline V gives CDR1 MDHEN, CDR2 SYDVKM. The CDR3 nucleotides read TGTGCCAGCAGTGTCTTCAGGGGACCCTACGAGCAGTACTTC. It is translated as CASSVFRGPYEQYF.

This clonotype was seen a few times. A read error may produce the germline difference seen at one junction end. The gene calls are TRBV12-3 or TRBV12-4 and TRBJ2-5; no clear D gene. The CDR3 is 15 residues long. Here the CDR3 reads CASRGSLRIQEIQYF. DNA of the CDR3: TGTGCCAGCAGGGGGTCTCTTCGGATCCAAGAGATCCAGTACTTC.

This clonotype appeared a few times. The chain links TRBV28 to TRBJ2-7, with 10 bases fitting TRBD1. The CDR3 sequence is 17 residues long. V was pared by 2 bases and J by 6 bases, with 13 bases of the junction left unmatched. Looked up from germline, CDR1 is MDHEN and CDR2 is SYDVKM. The CDR3 DNA follows: TGTGCCAGCAGTTTACGTTACTTCCGGGACAGGGGTCGCGAGCAGTACTTC. Translating it yields CASSLRYFRDRGREQYF.

The rearrangement links TRBV27 to TRBJ2-3; tentatively, D is TRBD1 (6 bases). CDR3 length: 16 amino acids. Trimming shortened V by 5 bases and J by 2 bases, and 17 bases separated the two germline ends. Germline-derived CDR1 and CDR2 are MNHEY and SMNVEV (reference sequence). CDR3: CASSPQGGWNTDTQYF. In DNA, the CDR3 is TGTGCCAGCAGTCCCCAAGGGGGATGGAACACAGATACGCAGTATTTT.

This clonotype has only a few counts. The V and J genes are TRBV10-3 and TRBJ2-5, with 9 positions matching TRBD1. With 2 bases clipped from V and 4 bases from J, the junction kept 11 bases outside the gene matches. Germline lookup yields CDR1 ENHRY and CDR2 SYGVKD. The CDR3 has 17 residues. The CDR3 region has the DNA TGTGCCATCAGTGAGACTGGGACAGGGAGAGATGGAGAGACCCAGTACTTC. Translated: CAISETGTGRDGETQYF.

The chain recombines TRBV5-1 with TRBJ1-1, with TRBD1 matching over 7 bases. V lost 4 bases to trimming and J lost 10 bases; unmatched junction nucleotides: 10. Germline assignment: CDR1 SGHRS and CDR2 YFSETQ. The CDR3 runs 13 residues. CDR3 protein: CASSPDRSGSAFF. CDR3 DNA: TGCGCCAGCAGCCCGGACAGGAGCGGGTCAGCTTTCTTT.

Worth noting for this clonotype: A read error may produce the germline difference seen at one junction end. The CDR3 DNA reads as TGTGCCAGCAGCTTAGAGCCCAGCGGGAGCAGAGATACGCAGTATTTT. Protein: CASSLEPSGSRDTQYF. This chain connects TRBV7-2 to TRBJ2-3, with 8 bases matching TRBD2. The CDR3 totals 16 residues. Germline V gene lookup returns CDR1 SGHTA and CDR2 FQGNSA.

The V and J genes are TRBV5-1 and TRBJ2-5, with TRBD1 as a possible D gene (6 bases). This CDR3 is 15 amino acids long. Germline V gene lookup returns CDR1 SGHRS and CDR2 YFSETQ. The V gene lost 2 bases and the J gene lost 2 bases, with 13 bases spanning the gap. CDR3: CASSFPGGGQETQYF. Written as DNA, the CDR3 is TGCGCCAGCAGCTTTCCTGGGGGCGGTCAAGAGACCCAGTACTTC.

The chain has TRBV5-1 and TRBJ2-1; 9 bases are a match to TRBD2. This CDR3 is built from 15 residues. Germline V lookup: CDR1 SGHRS, CDR2 YFSETQ. The ends lost 0 bases at V and 6 bases at J; junction bases unmatched: 4. The CDR3 region is CASSLVVAGVNEQFF. The CDR3 region has the DNA TGCGCCAGCAGCTTGGTGGTAGCGGGAGTCAATGAGCAGTTCTTC.

This chain connects TRBV5-1 to TRBJ2-3; D gene uncertain. The length of the CDR3 is 14 residues. The ends were cut back, 4 bases at V and 1 base at J, with 10 bases in the middle. The V gene's germline CDR1 is SGHRS and CDR2 YFSETQ. The CDR3 DNA follows: TGCGCCAGCAGCCAGATGATAGGCACAGATACGCAGTATTTT. The encoded protein is CASSQMIGTDTQYF.

This clonotype turned up a few times. The gene calls are TRBV21-1 and TRBJ2-7. TRBV21-1 is recorded as a pseudogene. This CDR3 spans 15 amino acids. Here the CDR3 reads CASSKADGGLHEQYF. The DNA for the CDR3 is TGTGCCAGCAGCAAAGCTGACGGGGGGCTCCACGAGCAGTACTTC.

This clonotype showed up many times. The rearrangement links TRBV7-2 to TRBJ2-4; D remains unclear. This CDR3 region has 14 residues. The germline CDR1 and CDR2 sequences are SGHTA and FQGNSA. V dropped 0 bases and J dropped 0 bases, with 3 bases sitting between them. The CDR3 region is CASSLALAKNIQYF. The CDR3, as DNA: TGTGCCAGCAGCTTAGCGCTAGCCAAAAACATTCAGTACTTC.

This clonotype occurred a few times. The rearrangement uses TRBV6-5 and TRBJ2-3, with 8 bases matching TRBD2. Germline loops: CDR1 MNHEY, CDR2 SVGAGI. The CDR3 runs 14 residues. V lost 7 bases, J lost 4 bases, and 7 bases stayed unmatched. In DNA form, the CDR3 reads TGTGCCAGCAAGGGCGGGAGGAGGGCAGATACGCAGTATTTT. Translated: CASKGGRRADTQYF.

This clonotype was seen many times. The J gene is TRBJ1-1, the V gene TRBV7-2; 10 bases align to TRBD1. This CDR3 is 15 amino acids long. V lost 3 bases and J lost 11; bases outside the gene matches: 12. Germline CDR1 is SGHTA and CDR2 is FQGNSA. The CDR3 DNA is TGTGCCAGCAGCTTTACTGAAGGGACAGGGGCTTTGGCTTTCTTT. Amino acids: CASSFTEGTGALAFF.

This clonotype has only a few counts. V is TRBV6-1 and J is TRBJ2-2; D might be TRBD2 (5 bases). The V and J ends lost 7 bases and 7 bases respectively, with 25 bases between them. The CDR3 has 17 residues. Germline CDR1 and CDR2: MNHNS and SASEGT. The CDR3 sequence: CASTTDLARGLDGELFF. The CDR3 DNA sequence: TGTGCCAGCACCACTGATCTAGCTCGTGGCTTGGACGGGGAGCTGTTTTTT.

The sample holds a few counts of this clonotype. The genes are TRBV19 and TRBJ2-1; 11 bases align to TRBD2. The CDR3 is 17 residues long. The germline CDR1 and CDR2 sequences are LNHDA and SQIVND (reference sequence). The junction had 6 bases not matched to a gene; V was cut back by 1 base and J by 4 bases. The CDR3 DNA is TGTGCCAGTAGTATAGCCACTAGCGGGAGCTTTTACAATGAGCAGTTCTTC. Amino acid sequence: CASSIATSGSFYNEQFF.

This clonotype was picked up a small number of times. V is TRBV10-3 and J is TRBJ2-1; D may correspond to TRBD1 or TRBD2 (6 bases each). In germline, CDR1 is ENHRY, CDR2 SYGVKD. Trimming cost V 10 bases and J 6 bases, with 13 bases left between them. The CDR3 is made up of 12 amino acids. The CDR3: CATRGGTNEQFF. The CDR3 DNA is TGTGCCACGAGAGGGGGGACCAATGAGCAGTTCTTC.

The chain links TRBV12-3 or TRBV12-4 to TRBJ2-3; D perhaps matches TRBD2 (5 bases). V was clipped by 2 bases and J by 2 bases, with 32 bases between them. This CDR3 has 22 residues. The CDR3 protein is CASSLFRRGILIASSVTDTQYF. CDR3 sequence (DNA): TGTGCCAGCAGTTTATTTAGACGGGGTATACTAATTGCATCATCGGTCACAGATACGCAGTATTTT.

This clonotype showed up just a few times. This chain uses TRBV11-2 with TRBJ2-5, with TRBD1 as a possible D gene (6 bases). V was cut by 5 bases and J by 4 bases, with 14 bases left in between. There are 14 residues in the CDR3. Germline values: CDR1 SGHAT, CDR2 FQNNGV. The CDR3 DNA follows: TGTGCCAGCAGCCCACAGGGTCAGGGAGAGACCCAGTACTTC. It yields the protein CASSPQGQGETQYF. Combining the CDR3 with reference TRBV11-2 and TRBJ2-5 gives the whole variable domain EAGVAQSPRYKIIEKRQSVAFWCNPISGHATLYWYQQILGQGPKLLIQFQNNGVVDDSQLPKDRFSAERLKGVDSTLKIQPAKLEDSAVYLCASSPQGQGETQYFGPGTRLLVL.

The chain uses TRBV7-9 and TRBJ2-1; the D is unclear. V lost 0 bases to trimming and J lost 3 bases, with 12 bases between them. CDR3 length: 16 amino acids. Looked up from germline, CDR1 is SEHNR and CDR2 is FQNEAQ (reference sequence). The CDR3 loop is CASSLAKGPDYNEQFF. The CDR3 DNA sequence: TGTGCCAGCAGCTTAGCGAAGGGTCCGGACTACAATGAGCAGTTCTTC.

This clonotype has more than one count but fewer than ten. The chain employs TRBV5-4 and TRBJ2-5; possibly TRBD2 for D (6 bases). The ends were cut back, 4 bases at V and 0 bases at J, with 16 bases in the middle. The CDR3 consists of 16 residues. From germline, CDR1 is SGHNT and CDR2 YYREEE (reference sequence). DNA for the CDR3: TGTGCCAGCAGCATGAAGCGGATAGCGGACCAAGAGACCCAGTACTTC. It encodes CASSMKRIADQETQYF.

The chain recombines TRBV6-5 with TRBJ2-3; perhaps TRBD2 as D (6 bases). The CDR3 is made up of 14 amino acids. Trimming pared 4 bases from V and 4 bases from J, leaving 12 bases between. CDR1 MNHEY and CDR2 SVGAGI come from the germline V gene. The CDR3 loop reads CASSSASVPDTQYF. As DNA, the CDR3 is TGTGCCAGCAGTTCGGCTAGCGTCCCAGATACGCAGTATTTT.

The CDR3 DNA follows: TGTGCCAGCAGTACCGAACCCCCTGATTATCAAGAGACCCAGTACTTC. Its translation is CASSTEPPDYQETQYF. V gene TRBV6-6 combines with J gene TRBJ2-7; D not resolved. The J call may be in error: the DNA end matches TRBJ2-5 better. The CDR3 has 16 amino acids. CDR1 is MNHNY, CDR2 SVGAGI, per germline (reference sequence).